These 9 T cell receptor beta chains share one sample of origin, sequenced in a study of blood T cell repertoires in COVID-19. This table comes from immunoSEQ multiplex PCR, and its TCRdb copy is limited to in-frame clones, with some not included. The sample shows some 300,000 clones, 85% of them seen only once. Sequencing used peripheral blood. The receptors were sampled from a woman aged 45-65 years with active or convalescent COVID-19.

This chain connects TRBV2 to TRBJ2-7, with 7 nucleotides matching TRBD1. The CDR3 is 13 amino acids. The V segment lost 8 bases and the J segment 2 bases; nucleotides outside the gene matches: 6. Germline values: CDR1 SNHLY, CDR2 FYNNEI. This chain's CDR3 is CASGQEITYEQYF. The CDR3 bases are TGTGCCAGCGGACAGGAAATTACCTACGAGCAGTACTTC. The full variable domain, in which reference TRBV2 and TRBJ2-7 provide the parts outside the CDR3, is EPEVTQTPSHQVTQMGQEVILRCVPISNHLYFYWYRQILGQKVEFLVSFYNNEISEKSEIFDDQFSVERPDGSNFTLKIRSTKLEDSAMYFCASGQEITYEQYFGPGTRLTVT.

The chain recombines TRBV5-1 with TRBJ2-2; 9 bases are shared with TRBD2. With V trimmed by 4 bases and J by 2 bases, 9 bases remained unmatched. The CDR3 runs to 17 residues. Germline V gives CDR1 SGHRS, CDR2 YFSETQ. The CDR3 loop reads CASSLLPTSGNTGELFF. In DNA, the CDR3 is TGCGCCAGCAGCCTCCTCCCGACTAGCGGAAACACCGGGGAGCTGTTTTTT.

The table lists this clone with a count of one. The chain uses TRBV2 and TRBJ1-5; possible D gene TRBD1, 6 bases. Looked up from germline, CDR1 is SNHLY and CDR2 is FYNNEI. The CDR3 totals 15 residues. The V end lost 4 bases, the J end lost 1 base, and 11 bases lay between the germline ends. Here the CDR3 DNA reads TGTGCCAGCAGTGGGGGGGGGCCAAGCAATCAGCCCCAGCATTTT. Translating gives CASSGGGPSNQPQHF.

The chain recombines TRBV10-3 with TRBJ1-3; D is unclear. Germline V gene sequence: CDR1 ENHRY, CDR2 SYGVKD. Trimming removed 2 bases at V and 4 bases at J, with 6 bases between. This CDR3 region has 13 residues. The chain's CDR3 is CAISEHSGNTIYF. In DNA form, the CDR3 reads TGTGCCATCAGTGAGCACTCAGGAAACACCATATATTTT.

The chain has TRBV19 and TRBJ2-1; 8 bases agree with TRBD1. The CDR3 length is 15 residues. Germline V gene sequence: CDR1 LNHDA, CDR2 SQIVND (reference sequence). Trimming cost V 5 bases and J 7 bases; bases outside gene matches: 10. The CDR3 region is CASSQWQGARNEQFF. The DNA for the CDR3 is TGTGCCAGTAGTCAATGGCAGGGGGCGAGAAATGAGCAGTTCTTC.

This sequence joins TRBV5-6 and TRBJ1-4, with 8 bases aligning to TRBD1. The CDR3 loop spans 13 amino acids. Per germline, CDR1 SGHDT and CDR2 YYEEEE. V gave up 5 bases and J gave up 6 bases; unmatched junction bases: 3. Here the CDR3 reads CASRHRGDEKLFF. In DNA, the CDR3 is TGTGCCAGCAGACACAGGGGGGATGAAAAACTGTTTTTT.

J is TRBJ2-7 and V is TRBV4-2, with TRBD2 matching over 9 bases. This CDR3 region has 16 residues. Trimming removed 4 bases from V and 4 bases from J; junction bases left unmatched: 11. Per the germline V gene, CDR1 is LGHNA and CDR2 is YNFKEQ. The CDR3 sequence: CASSPLLGAGGYEQYF. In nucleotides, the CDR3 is TGTGCCAGCAGCCCCTTATTGGGAGCGGGAGGATACGAGCAGTACTTC.

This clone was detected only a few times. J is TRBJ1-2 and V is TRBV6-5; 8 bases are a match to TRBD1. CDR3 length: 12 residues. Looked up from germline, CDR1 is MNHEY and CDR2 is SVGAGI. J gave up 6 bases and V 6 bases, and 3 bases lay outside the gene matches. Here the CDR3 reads CASSATGDGYTF. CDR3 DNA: TGTGCCAGCAGCGCGACAGGGGATGGCTACACCTTC.

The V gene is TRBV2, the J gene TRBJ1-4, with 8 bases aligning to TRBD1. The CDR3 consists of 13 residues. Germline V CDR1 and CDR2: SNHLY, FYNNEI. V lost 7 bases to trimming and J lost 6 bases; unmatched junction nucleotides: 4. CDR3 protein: CASTEDRDEKLFF. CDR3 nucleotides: TGTGCCAGCACCGAGGACAGGGATGAAAAACTGTTTTTT.